This T cell receptor beta chain comes out of a study of T-cell reconstitution after alpha-beta-depleted transplantation in children. Overall study results and limits: Several hundred graft clones that had expanded were reportedly the source of alpha-beta T cells about two months after transplant. The main origin of T-cell counts and diversity one year after transplant was newly produced T cells. Some patients owed their high day-60 TCRbeta diversity to surviving recipient T cells and thymic progenitors.

Trimming removed 3 bases from V and 4 bases from J, with 8 bases in between. The CDR3 sequence is 12 residues long. Looked up from germline, CDR1 is SQVTM and CDR2 is ANQGSEA. Unique molecular identifiers were incorporated when the TCRbeta library was constructed. TCRdb re-called the PCR reads with MiXCR, one entry per CDR3 protein. The repertoire includes around 600,000 distinct CDR3 sequences, roughly 23% of them detected once, and 13% to 15% sits in the top ten. This clonotype was found many times. What it recognizes is unknown. This chain connects TRBV29-1 to TRBJ2-3, with TRBD1 as a possible D gene (5 bases). The sequence was obtained from a boy younger than two who had a stem cell transplant for acute myeloid leukemia, so the T cells may come from the graft donor. Here the sequenced sample was PBMCs, mostly from graft donor cells, taken 360 days after TCRalphabeta/CD19-depleted stem cell transplant. The CDR3 spells CSVDWGPDTQYF. In DNA form, the CDR3 reads TGCAGCGTTGATTGGGGCCCAGATACGCAGTATTTT.